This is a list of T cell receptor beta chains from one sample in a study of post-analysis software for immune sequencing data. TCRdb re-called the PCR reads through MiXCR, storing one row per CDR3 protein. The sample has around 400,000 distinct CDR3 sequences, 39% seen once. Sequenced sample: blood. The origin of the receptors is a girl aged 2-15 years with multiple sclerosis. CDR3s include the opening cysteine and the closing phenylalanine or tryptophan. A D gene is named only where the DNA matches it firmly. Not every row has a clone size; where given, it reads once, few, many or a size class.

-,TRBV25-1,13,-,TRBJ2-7,TGTGCCAGCAGTGAATTTCTTATCTACGAGCAGTACTTC,CASSEFLIYEQYF
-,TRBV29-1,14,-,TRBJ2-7,TGCAGCGTTGGATCCGTAGGCCCAGCCTACGAGCAGCACTTC,CSVGSVGPAYEQHF
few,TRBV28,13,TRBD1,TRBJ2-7,TGTGCCAGCACCCCTAACAGGGGCTACGAGCAGTACTTC,CASTPNRGYEQYF
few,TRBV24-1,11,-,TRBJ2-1,TGTGCCACCAGTACCTACAATGAGCAGTTCTTC,CATSTYNEQFF
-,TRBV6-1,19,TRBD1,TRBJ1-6,TGTGCCTCCTTACCGGGACAGGGGATTCCAAGCTCCTATAATTCACCCCTCCACTTT,CASLPGQGIPSSYNSPLHF
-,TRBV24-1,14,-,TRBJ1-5,TGTGCCACCAGTGATGGGCAGGGGAATCAGCCCCAGCATTTT,CATSDGQGNQPQHF
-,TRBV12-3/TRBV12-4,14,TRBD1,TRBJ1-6,TGTGCCAGCAGTTCGGGACAGGCCAATTCACCCCTCCACTTT,CASSSGQANSPLHF
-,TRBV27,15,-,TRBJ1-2,TGTGCCAGCAAGTCGGAGTGGACAGCGAACTATGGCTACACCTTC,CASKSEWTANYGYTF
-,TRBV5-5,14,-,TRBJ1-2,TGTGCCAGCAGCTTTGAACAGGGTTACTATGGCTACACCTTC,CASSFEQGYYGYTF
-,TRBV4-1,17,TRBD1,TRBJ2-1,TGCGCCAGCAGCCAAGGGTTCACAGGGGATGCCTACAATGAGCAGTTCTTC,CASSQGFTGDAYNEQFF
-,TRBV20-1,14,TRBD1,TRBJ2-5,TGCAGTGCCCTCCGGGACAGGGTATCCTACGTGCAGTACTTC,CSALRDRVSYVQYF
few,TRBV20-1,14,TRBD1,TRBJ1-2,TGCAGTGCTACGACATACCTTGGGACAGATGGCTACACCTTC,CSATTYLGTDGYTF
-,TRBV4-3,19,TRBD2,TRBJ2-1,TGCGCCAGCAGCCAAGAGATATCCGGGTTGAGCGGGAGGGAGTATGAGCAGTTCTTC,CASSQEISGLSGREYEQFF
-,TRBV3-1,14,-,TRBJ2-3,TGTGCCAGCAGCCAAGATGTCGATCAGTGGTTGCAGTATTTT,CASSQDVDQWLQYF
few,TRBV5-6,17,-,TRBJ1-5,TGTGCCAGCAGCATACGAGGGTGGGGTGAAGAGAATCAGCCCCAGCATTTT,CASSIRGWGEENQPQHF
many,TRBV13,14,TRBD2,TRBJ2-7,TGTGCCAGCAGCTTAGGGACTAGCGGCTACGAGCAGTACTTC,CASSLGTSGYEQYF
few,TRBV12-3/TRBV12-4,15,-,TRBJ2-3,TGTGCCAGCAGTTTAAAGGCGGAGTTCACAGATACGCAGTATTTT,CASSLKAEFTDTQYF
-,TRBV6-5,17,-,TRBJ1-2,TGTGCCAGCAGTTCCTATAGCCACTACAGGGAACCCTATGGCTACACCTTC,CASSSYSHYREPYGYTF
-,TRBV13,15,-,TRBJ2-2,TGTGCCAGCAGCCCAGCCCCAGGGAACACCGGGGAGCTGTTTTTT,CASSPAPGNTGELFF
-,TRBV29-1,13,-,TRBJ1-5,TGCAGCGTTGGGGGAGGGGAAGAGCAGCCCCAGCATTTT,CSVGGGEEQPQHF
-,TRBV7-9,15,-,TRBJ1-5,TGTGCCAGCAGCTTAGGTGTCGGGGGTGATCAGCCCCAGCATTTT,CASSLGVGGDQPQHF
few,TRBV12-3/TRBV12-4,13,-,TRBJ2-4,TGTGCCAGCAGTTTCATCATAGCAGGCATTCAGTACTTC,CASSFIIAGIQYF
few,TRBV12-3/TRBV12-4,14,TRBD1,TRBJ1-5,TGTGCCAGCAGTGCTACAGGGGGGGATCAGCCCCAGCATTTT,CASSATGGDQPQHF
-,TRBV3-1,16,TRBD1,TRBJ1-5,TGTGCCAGCAGCCACGGAGGGACAGGGGGTTATCAGCCCCAGCATTTT,CASSHGGTGGYQPQHF
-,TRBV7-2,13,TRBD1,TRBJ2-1,TGTGCCAGCAGCTCGGGACAGCCCTACGAGCAGTTCTTC,CASSSGQPYEQFF
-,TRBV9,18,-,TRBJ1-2,TGTGCCAGCAGCGTAGATCCCCGGCAGCCCCCGATTAACTATGGCTACACCTTC,CASSVDPRQPPINYGYTF
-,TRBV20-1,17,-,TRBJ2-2,TGCAGTGCTAGAGCTGCGCGTTGGGAGAGGGACACCGGGGAGCTGTTTTTT,CSARAARWERDTGELFF
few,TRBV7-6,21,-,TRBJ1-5,TGTGCCAGCAGCTTGGGGAATACAGAAGGAGTTGACAGCTATAGCAATCAGCCCCAGCATTTT,CASSLGNTEGVDSYSNQPQHF
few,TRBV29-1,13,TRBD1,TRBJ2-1,TGCAGCGTGGACAGGGCCAGCTACAATGAGCAGTTCTTC,CSVDRASYNEQFF
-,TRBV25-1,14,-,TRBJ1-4,TGTGCCAGCAGCGGAAGTCCAACTAATGAAAAACTGTTTTTT,CASSGSPTNEKLFF
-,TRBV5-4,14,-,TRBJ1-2,TGTGCCAGCAGTTTGCCGCAGCGAGGCTATGGCTACACCTTC,CASSLPQRGYGYTF
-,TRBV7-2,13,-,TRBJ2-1,TGTGCCAGCAGCATGAGTTGGGGCAATGGGCAGTTCTTC,CASSMSWGNGQFF
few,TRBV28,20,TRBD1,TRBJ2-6,TGTGCCAGCAGCTCCAACATTATCCGTGCAGGGGGCTCTGGGGCCAACGTCCTGACTTTC,CASSSNIIRAGGSGANVLTF
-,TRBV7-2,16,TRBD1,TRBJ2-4,TGTGCCAGCAGCTTCGCAACGACAGGGGCGGGAAACATTCAGTACTTC,CASSFATTGAGNIQYF
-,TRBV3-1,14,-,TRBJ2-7,TGTGCCAGCAGCCAAGAGGGGGCTGTATACGAGCAGTACTTC,CASSQEGAVYEQYF